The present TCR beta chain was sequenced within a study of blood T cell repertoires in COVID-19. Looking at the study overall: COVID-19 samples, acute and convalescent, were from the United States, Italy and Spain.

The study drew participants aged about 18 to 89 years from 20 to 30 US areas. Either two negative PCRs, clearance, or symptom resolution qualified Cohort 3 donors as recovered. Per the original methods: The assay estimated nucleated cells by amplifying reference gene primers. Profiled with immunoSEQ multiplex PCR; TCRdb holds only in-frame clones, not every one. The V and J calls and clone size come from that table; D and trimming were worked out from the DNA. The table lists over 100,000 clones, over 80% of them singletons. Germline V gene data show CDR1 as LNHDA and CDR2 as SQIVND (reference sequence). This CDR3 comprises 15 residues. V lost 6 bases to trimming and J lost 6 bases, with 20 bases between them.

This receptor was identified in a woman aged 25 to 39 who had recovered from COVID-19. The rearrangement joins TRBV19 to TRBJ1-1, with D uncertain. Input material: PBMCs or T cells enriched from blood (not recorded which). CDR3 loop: CASSLRSDQWSEAFF. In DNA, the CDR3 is TGTGCCAGTAGCCTCCGGTCCGATCAATGGTCTGAAGCTTTCTTT.